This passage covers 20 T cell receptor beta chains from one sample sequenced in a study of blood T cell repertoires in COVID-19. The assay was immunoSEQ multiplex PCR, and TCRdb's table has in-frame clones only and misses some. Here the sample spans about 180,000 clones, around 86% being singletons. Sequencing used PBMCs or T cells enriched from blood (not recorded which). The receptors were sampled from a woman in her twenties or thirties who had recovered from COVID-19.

Written as DNA, the CDR3 is TGTGCCAGCAGTGAAGTCGAGGGTCGAGCGGGAGTTACCTACGAGCAGTACTTC. Its protein is CASSEVEGRAGVTYEQYF. The gene calls are TRBV2 and TRBJ2-7; 8 bases align to TRBD2. CDR3 length: 18 amino acids. Germline loops: CDR1 SNHLY, CDR2 FYNNEI. V was clipped by 1 base and J by 2 bases; unmatched bases: 13.

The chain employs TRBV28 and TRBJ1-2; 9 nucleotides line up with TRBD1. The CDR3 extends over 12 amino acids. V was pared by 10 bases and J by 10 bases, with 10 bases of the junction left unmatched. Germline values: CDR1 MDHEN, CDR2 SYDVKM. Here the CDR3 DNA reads TGTGCCACCAACCGGGACAGGGACGTCTACACCTTC. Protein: CATNRDRDVYTF.

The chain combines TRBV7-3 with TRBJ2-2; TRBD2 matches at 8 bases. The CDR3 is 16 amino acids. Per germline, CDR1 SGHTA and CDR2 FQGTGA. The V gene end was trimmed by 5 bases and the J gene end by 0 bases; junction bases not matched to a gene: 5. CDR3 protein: CASSILAGSNTGELFF. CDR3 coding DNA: TGTGCCAGCAGCATATTAGCGGGATCGAACACCGGGGAGCTGTTTTTT.

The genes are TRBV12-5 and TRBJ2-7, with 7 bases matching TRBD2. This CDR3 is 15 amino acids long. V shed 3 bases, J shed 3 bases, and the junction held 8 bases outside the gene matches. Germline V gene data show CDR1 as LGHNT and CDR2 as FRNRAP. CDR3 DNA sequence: TGTGCTAGTGGTTTCCAGACCGGGACTATCTACGAGCAGTACTTC. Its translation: CASGFQTGTIYEQYF. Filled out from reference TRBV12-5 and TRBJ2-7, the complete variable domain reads DARVTQTPRHKVTEMGQEVTMRCQPILGHNTVFWYRQTMMQGLELLAYFRNRAPLDDSGMPKDRFSAEMPDATLATLKIQPSEPRDSAVYFCASGFQTGTIYEQYFGPGTRLTVT.

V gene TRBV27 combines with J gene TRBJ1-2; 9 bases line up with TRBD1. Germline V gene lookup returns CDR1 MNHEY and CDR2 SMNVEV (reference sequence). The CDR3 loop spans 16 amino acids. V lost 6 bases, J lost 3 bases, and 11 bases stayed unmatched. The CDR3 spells CASSPLQGAFDYGYTF. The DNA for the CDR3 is TGTGCCAGCAGCCCCCTACAGGGGGCGTTCGACTATGGCTACACCTTC.

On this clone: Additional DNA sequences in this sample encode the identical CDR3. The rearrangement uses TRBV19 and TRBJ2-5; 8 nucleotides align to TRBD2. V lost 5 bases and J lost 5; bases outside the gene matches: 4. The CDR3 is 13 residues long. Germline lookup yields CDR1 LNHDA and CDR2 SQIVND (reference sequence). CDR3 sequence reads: CASSWTSRETQYF. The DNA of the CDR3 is TGTGCCAGTAGTTGGACTAGCAGGGAGACCCAGTACTTC.

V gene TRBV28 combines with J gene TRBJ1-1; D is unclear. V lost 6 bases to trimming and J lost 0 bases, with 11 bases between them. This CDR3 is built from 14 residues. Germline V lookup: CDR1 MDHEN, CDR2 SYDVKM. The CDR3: CASSTDTMNTEAFF. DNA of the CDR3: TGTGCCAGCAGCACCGACACAATGAACACTGAAGCTTTCTTT.

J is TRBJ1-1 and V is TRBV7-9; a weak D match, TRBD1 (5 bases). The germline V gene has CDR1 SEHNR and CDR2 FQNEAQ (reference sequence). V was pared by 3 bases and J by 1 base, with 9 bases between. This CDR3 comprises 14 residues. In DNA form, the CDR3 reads TGTGCCAGCAGCTTCTCCAGGGAGAACACTGAAGCTTTCTTT. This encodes CASSFSRENTEAFF.

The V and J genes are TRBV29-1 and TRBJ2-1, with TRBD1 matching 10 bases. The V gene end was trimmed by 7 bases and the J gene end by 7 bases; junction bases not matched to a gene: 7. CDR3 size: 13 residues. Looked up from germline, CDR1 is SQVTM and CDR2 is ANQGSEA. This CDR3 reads CSEMGQGWNEQFF. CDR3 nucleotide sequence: TGCAGCGAGATGGGACAGGGGTGGAATGAGCAGTTCTTC.

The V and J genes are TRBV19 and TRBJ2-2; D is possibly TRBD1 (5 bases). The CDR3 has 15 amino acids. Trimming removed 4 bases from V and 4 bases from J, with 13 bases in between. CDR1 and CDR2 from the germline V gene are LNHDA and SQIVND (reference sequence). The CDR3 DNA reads TGTGCCAGTAGTAATTCTGACAGAGCCACCGGGGAGCTGTTTTTT. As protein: CASSNSDRATGELFF.

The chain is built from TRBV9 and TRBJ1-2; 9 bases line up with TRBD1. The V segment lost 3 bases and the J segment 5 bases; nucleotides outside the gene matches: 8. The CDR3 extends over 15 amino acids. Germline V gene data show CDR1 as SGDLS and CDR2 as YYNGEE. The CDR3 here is CASSGKDRGLYGYTF. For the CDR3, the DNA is TGTGCCAGCAGCGGTAAGGACAGGGGATTGTATGGCTACACCTTC.

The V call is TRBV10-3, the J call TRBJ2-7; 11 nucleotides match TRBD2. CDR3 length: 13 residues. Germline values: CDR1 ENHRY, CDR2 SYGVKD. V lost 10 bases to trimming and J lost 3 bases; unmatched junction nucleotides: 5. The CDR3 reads CATQLAGDYEQYF. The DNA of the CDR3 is TGTGCCACCCAACTAGCGGGAGACTACGAGCAGTACTTC.

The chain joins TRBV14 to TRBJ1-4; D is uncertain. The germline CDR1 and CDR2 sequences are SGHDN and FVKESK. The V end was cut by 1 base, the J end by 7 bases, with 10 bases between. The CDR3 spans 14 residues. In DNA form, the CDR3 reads TGTGCCAGCAGCCAAGCAGGCATAGGTGAAAAACTGTTTTTT. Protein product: CASSQAGIGEKLFF.

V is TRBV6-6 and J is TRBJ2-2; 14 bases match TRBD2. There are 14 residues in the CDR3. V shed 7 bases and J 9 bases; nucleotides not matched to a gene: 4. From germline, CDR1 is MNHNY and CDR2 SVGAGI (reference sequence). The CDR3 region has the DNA TGTGCCAGCATGGGACTAGCGGGAGCCTGGGAGCTGTTTTTT. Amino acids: CASMGLAGAWELFF.

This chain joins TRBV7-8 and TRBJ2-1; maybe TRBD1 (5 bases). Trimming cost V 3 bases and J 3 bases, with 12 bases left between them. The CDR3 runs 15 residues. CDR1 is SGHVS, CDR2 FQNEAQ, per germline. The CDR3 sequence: CASSLAGFNYNEQFF. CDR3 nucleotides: TGTGCCAGCAGCTTGGCAGGGTTCAACTACAATGAGCAGTTCTTC.

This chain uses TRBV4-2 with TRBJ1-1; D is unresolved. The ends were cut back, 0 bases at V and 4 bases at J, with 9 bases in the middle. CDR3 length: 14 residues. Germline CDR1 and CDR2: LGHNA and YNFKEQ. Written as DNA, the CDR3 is TGTGCCAGCAGCCAAGATTTACAGACCACTGAAGCTTTCTTT. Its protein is CASSQDLQTTEAFF.

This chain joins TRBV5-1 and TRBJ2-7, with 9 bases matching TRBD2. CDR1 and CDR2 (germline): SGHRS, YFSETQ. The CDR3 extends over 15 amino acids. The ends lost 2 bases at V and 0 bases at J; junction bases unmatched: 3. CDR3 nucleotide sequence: TGCGCCAGCAGCTTCCTAGCGGGGAGCTCCTACGAGCAGTACTTC. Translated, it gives CASSFLAGSSYEQYF.

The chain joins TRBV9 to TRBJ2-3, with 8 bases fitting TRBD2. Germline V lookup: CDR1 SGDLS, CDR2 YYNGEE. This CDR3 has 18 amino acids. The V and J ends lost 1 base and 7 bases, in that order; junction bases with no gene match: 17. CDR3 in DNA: TGTGCCAGCAGCGTATTACCGATTAGCGGGGAAAGGTCTCATACGCAGTATTTT. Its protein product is CASSVLPISGERSHTQYF.

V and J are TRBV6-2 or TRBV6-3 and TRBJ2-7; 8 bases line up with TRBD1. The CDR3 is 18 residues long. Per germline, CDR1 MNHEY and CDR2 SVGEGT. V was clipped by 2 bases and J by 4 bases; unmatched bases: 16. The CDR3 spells CASSYPRLSYRGKYEQYF. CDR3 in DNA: TGTGCCAGCAGTTACCCGCGGTTGAGTTACAGGGGGAAATACGAGCAGTACTTC.

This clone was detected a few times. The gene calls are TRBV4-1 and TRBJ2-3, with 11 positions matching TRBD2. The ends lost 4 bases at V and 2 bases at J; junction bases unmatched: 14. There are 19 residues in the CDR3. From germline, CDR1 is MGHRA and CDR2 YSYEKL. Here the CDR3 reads CASSLAGTSGGRSTDTQYF. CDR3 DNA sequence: TGCGCCAGCAGCCTCGCCGGGACTAGCGGAGGCAGATCCACAGATACGCAGTATTTT.